This TCR beta chain was sequenced in a study of CD8 T cells in Susac syndrome. Study observations and caveats: Susac syndrome CD4+ T cell repertoires showed no clonal expansion.

Random hexamers were used to reverse transcribe the RNA input (about 0.5 to 1 ug). Multiplex immunoSEQ PCR targeted 54 Vbeta and 13 Jbeta TCR beta segments. MiXCR, applied by TCRdb to the immunoSEQ multiplex PCR reads, yields one record per CDR3 protein. The data hold some 96,000 distinct CDR3 sequences, with around 94% observed a single time. For this clonotype: Its target is unknown.

V was clipped by 6 bases and J by 0 bases, with 9 bases between them. From germline, CDR1 is MDHEN and CDR2 SYDVKM. There are 15 residues in the CDR3. This TCR was sampled from a human donor with Susac syndrome. V gene TRBV28 combines with J gene TRBJ2-6, with D perhaps TRBD2 (6 bases). Material for sequencing was CD4+ T cells from PBMCs. The CDR3 nucleotides read TGTGCCAGCAGGAATAGCGGCTCTGGGGCCAACGTCCTGACTTTC. Translating gives CASRNSGSGANVLTF.